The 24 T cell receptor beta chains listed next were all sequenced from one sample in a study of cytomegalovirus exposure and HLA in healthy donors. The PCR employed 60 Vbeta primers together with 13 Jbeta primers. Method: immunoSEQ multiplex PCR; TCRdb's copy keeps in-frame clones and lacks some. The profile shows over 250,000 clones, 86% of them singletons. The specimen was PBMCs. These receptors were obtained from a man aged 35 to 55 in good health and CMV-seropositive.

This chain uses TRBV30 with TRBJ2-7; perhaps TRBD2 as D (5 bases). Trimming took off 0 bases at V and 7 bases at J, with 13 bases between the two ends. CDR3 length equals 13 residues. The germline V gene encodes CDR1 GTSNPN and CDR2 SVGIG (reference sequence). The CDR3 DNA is TGTGCCTGGAGTGTGGTTGCTCTAGCTGAGCAGTACTTC. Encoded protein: CAWSVVALAEQYF. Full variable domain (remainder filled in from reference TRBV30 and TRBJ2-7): SQTIHQWPATLVQPVGSPLSLECTVEGTSNPNLYWYRQAAGRGLQLLFYSVGIGQISSEVPQNLSASRPQDRQFILSSKKLLLSDSGFYLCAWSVVALAEQYFGPGTRLTVT.

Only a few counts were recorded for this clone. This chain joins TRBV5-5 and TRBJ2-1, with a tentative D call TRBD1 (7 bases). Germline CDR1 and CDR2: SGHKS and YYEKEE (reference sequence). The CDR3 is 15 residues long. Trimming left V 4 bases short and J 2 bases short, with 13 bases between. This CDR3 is CASSPEGTAYNEQFF. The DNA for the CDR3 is TGTGCCAGCAGCCCGGAGGGGACAGCCTACAATGAGCAGTTCTTC.

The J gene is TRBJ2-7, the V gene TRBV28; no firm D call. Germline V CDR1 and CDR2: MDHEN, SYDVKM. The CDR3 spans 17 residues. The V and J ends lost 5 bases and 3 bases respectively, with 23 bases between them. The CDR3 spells CASSPGPRGSILYEQYF. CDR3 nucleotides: TGTGCCAGCAGTCCCGGTCCCCGAGGCTCAATCCTCTACGAGCAGTACTTC.

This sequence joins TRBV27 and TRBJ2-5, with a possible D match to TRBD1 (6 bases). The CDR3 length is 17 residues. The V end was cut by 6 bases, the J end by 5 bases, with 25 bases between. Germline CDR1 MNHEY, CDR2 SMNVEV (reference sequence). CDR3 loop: CASRIKQGTVIGETQYF. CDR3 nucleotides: TGTGCCAGCAGGATCAAACAGGGCACCGTTATCGGGGAGACCCAGTACTTC.

CDR3 sequence: CASSFQGNTEAFF. The DNA of the CDR3 is TGCGCCAGCAGCTTTCAGGGAAACACTGAAGCTTTCTTT. This chain links TRBV5-1 with TRBJ1-1; a possible D gene is TRBD1 (5 bases). The CDR3 loop spans 13 amino acids. Germline CDR1 SGHRS, CDR2 YFSETQ. The V end was cut by 2 bases, the J end by 2 bases, with 7 bases between.

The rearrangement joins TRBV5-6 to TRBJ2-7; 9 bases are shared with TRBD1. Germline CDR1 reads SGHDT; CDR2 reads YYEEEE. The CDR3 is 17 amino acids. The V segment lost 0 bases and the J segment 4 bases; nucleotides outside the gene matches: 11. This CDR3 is CASSLVGTGLRAYEQYF. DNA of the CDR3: TGTGCCAGCAGCTTGGTAGGGACAGGGCTGAGAGCATACGAGCAGTACTTC.

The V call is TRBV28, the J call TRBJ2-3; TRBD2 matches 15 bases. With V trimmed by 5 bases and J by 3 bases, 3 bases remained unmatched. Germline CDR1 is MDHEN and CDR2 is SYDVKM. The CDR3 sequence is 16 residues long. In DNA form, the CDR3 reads TGTGCCAGCAGTCCGGGACTAGCGGGAGGAACAGATACGCAGTATTTT. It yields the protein CASSPGLAGGTDTQYF.

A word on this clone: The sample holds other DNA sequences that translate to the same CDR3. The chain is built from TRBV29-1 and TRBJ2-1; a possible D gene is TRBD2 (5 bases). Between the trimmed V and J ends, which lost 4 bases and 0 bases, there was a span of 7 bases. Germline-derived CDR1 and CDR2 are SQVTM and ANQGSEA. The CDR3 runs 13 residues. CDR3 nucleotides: TGCAGCGTTGCTGGGAGCTCCTACAATGAGCAGTTCTTC. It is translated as CSVAGSSYNEQFF.

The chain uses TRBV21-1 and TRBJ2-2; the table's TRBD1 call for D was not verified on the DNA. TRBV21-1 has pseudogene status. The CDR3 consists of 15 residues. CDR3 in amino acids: CASSPGTGNTGELFF. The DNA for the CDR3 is TGTGCCAGCAGCCCCGGGACAGGAAACACCGGGGAGCTGTTTTTT.

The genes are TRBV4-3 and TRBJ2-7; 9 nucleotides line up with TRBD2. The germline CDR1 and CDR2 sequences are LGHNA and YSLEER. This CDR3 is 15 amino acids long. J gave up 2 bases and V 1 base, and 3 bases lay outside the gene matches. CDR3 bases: TGCGCCAGCAGCCAAGCAATAGCGGGGGCCTACGAGCAGTACTTC. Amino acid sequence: CASSQAIAGAYEQYF.

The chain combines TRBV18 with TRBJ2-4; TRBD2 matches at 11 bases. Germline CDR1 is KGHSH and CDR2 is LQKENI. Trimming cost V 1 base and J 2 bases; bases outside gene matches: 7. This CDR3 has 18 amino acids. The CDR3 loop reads CASSPRTSGSGPKNIQYF. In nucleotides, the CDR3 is TGTGCCAGCTCACCACGTACTAGCGGGAGTGGGCCCAAAAACATTCAGTACTTC.

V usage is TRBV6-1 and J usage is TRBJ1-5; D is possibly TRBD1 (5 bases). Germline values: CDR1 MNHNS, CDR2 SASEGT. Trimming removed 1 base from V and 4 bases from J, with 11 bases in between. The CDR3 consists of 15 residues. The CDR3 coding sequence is TGTGCCAGCAGTGAAGGGAGACAGACGAATCAGCCCCAGCATTTT. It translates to CASSEGRQTNQPQHF.

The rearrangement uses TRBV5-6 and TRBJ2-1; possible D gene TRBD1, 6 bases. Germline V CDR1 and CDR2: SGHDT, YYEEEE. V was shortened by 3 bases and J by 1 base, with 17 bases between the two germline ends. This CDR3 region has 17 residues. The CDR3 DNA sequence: TGTGCCAGCAGCTGGGCAGGGGCCCAGGGGTCCTACAATGAGCAGTTCTTC. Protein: CASSWAGAQGSYNEQFF.

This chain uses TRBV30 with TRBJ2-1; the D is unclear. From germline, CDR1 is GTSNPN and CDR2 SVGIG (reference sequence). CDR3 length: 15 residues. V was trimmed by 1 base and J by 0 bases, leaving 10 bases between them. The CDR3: CAWSGLSSSYNEQFF. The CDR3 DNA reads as TGTGCCTGGAGTGGGTTGTCGAGCTCCTACAATGAGCAGTTCTTC.

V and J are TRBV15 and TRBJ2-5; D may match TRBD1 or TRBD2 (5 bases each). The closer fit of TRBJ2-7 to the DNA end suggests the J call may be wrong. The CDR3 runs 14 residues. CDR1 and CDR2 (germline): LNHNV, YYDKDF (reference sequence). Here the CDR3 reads CATSNRQRDYEQYF. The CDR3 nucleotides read TGTGCCACCAGCAACCGACAGAGGGACTACGAGCAGTACTTC.

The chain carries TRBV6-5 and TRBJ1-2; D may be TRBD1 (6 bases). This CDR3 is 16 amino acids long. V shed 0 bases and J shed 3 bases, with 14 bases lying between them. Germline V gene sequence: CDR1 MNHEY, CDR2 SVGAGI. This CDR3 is CASSYSSGQGYYGYTF. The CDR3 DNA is TGTGCCAGCAGTTACTCGAGTGGGCAGGGGTACTATGGCTACACCTTC.

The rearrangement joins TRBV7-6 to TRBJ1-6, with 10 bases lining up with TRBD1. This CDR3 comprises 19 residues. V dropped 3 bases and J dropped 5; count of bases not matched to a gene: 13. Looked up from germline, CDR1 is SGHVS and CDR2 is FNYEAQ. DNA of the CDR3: TGTGCCAGCAGCTTGGGGACAGGGGCAGGGGTATTGGATAATTCACCCCTCCACTTT. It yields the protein CASSLGTGAGVLDNSPLHF.

CDR3 DNA sequence: TGTGCCAGCAGTTTAGTTCAGGGACACTACACCTTC. This sequence encodes CASSLVQGHYTF. This rearrangement joins TRBV28 to TRBJ1-2; a weak D match, TRBD1 (6 bases). Trimming shortened V by 2 bases and J by 10 bases, and 11 bases separated the two germline ends. There are 12 residues in the CDR3. Germline assignment: CDR1 MDHEN and CDR2 SYDVKM.

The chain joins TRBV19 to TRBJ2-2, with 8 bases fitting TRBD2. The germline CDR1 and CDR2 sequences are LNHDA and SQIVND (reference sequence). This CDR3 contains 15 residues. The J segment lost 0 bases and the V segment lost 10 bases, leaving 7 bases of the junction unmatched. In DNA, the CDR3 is TGTGCCACCAGGGCACTAGCGGCGAACACCGGGGAGCTGTTTTTT. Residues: CATRALAANTGELFF.

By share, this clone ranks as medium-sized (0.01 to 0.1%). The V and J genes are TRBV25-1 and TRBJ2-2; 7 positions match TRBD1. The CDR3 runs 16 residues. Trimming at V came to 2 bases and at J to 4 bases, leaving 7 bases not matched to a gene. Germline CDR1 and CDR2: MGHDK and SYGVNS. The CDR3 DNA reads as TGTGCCAGCAGTGAAACAGGGGCTTTGATCACCGGGGAGCTGTTTTTT. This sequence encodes CASSETGALITGELFF. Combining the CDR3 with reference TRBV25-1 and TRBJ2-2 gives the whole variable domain EADIYQTPRYLVIGTGKKITLECSQTMGHDKMYWYQQDPGMELHLIHYSYGVNSTEKGDLSSESTVSRIRTEHFPLTLESARPSHTSQYLCASSETGALITGELFFGEGSRLTVL.

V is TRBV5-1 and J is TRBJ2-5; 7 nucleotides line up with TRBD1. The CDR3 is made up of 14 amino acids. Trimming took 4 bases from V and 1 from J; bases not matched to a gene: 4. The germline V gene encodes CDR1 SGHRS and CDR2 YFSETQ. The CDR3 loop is CASSEDRSQETQYF. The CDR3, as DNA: TGCGCCAGCAGCGAGGACAGGAGCCAAGAGACCCAGTACTTC.

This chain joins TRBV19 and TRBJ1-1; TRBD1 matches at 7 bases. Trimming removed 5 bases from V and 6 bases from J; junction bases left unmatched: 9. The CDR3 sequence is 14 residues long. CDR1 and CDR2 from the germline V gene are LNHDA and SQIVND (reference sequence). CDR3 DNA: TGTGCCAGTAGTCTTAGACAGGGTGGGGCTGAAGCTTTCTTT. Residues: CASSLRQGGAEAFF.

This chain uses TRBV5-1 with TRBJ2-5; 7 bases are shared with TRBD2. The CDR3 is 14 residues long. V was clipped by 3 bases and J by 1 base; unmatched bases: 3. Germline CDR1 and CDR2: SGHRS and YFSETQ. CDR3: CASSWEGFQETQYF. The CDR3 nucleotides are TGCGCCAGCAGCTGGGAGGGGTTCCAAGAGACCCAGTACTTC.

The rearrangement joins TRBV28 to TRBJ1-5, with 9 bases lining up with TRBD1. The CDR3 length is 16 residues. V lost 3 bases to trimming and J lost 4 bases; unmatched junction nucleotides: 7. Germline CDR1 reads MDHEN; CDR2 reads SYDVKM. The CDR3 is CASSFIGQGLNQPQHF. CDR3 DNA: TGTGCCAGCAGTTTCATAGGACAGGGGCTAAATCAGCCCCAGCATTTT.